Here is one TCR beta chain with its context. What it binds is not known. The data were taken from a study of graft-versus-host responses after intestinal transplantation. As for the study in general: Multivisceral, liver-intestinal, or isolated intestinal transplants were performed in recipients. The whole recipient group had anti-thymocyte globulin induction followed by tacrolimus and steroids for 2 to 3 years. Study-level findings and limits: Some patients had graft-donor T cell macrochimerism, and their allografts showed high graft-versus-host to host-versus-graft clonal ratios. Recipient marrow held GvH clones, some first seen in ileum or blood.

The CDR3 has 14 amino acids. Germline CDR1 is MNHEY and CDR2 is SMNVEV (reference sequence). V lost 10 bases, J lost 2 bases, and 15 bases lay in between. The assay was immunoSEQ multiplex PCR, and TCRdb's table has in-frame clones only and misses some. This sample has around 70,000 clones, with approximately 88% found just once. The receptor was derived from a human donor who received an intestinal transplant. This chain uses TRBV27 with TRBJ2-1; possibly TRBD2 for D (6 bases). The sample in question was unstimulated CD8+ T cells sorted from spleen or lymph node cells, obtained before intestinal transplant. The CDR3 DNA is TGTGCCAACCTCCAGCGGGCACCCTACAATGAGCAGTTCTTC. Translated: CANLQRAPYNEQFF.